This T cell receptor (beta chain) was identified during a study of cytomegalovirus exposure and HLA in healthy donors. This clone was recorded only once. Its antigen is as yet unknown. Amplification used 60 Vbeta primers and 13 Jbeta primers. Only in-frame clones appear in the TCRdb table, and some are missing; sequencing was by immunoSEQ multiplex PCR. The profile shows fewer than 250,000 clones, around 87% of them singletons. When sampled, the donors appeared nominally healthy, though they likely had unrecorded immune exposures. After removal of 5 bases from V and 2 bases from J, the junction contained 6 bases not matched to a gene. The CDR3 sequence is 15 residues long. CDR1 is SEHNR and CDR2 is FQNEAQ in the germline V gene (reference sequence). Study conclusions and caveats: While the bulk of TCR sequences proved rare, some public TCRs turned up in many donors.

The rearrangement links TRBV7-9 to TRBJ2-5; 9 positions match TRBD1. The sequenced sample consisted of PBMCs. This sequence originates from a boy under 10 years old in good health and CMV-seronegative. CDR3 coding DNA: TGTGCCAGCAGCGCCGCCGGGACAGGGCAAGAGACCCAGTACTTC. This codes for CASSAAGTGQETQYF.